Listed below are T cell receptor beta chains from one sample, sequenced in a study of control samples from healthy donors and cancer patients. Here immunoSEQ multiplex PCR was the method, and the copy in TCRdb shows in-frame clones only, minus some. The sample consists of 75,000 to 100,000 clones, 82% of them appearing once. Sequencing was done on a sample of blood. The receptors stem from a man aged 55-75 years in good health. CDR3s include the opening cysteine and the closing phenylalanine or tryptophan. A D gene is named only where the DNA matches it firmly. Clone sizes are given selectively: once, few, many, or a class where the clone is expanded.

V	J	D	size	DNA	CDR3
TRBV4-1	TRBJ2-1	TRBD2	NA	TGCGCCAGCAGCCAACCCGGGACTAGAACCGATGAGCAGTTCTTC	CASSQPGTRTDEQFF
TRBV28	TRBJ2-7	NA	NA	TGTGCCAGCAGTTTCTCGGGGGAGCAGTACTTC	CASSFSGEQYF
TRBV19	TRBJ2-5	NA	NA	TGTGCCAGTAGTCTCACCGGCGTGGGGCAAGAGACCCAGTACTTC	CASSLTGVGQETQYF
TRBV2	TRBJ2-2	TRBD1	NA	TGTGCCAGTCAGCAGGGGGCGGGCCTCGAGCTGTTTTTT	CASQQGAGLELFF
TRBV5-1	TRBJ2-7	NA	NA	TGCGCCAGCAGCTTAAGAGGACAGCCGGGGGAGCAGTACTTC	CASSLRGQPGEQYF
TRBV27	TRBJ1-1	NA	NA	TGTGCCAGCACCCACCTCTTGGGGGGCCGGGGCACTGAAGCTTTCTTT	CASTHLLGGRGTEAFF
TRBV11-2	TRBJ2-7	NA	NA	TGTGCCAGCAGCTTAGATCTAAGAGAAGGCGGGCAGTACTTC	CASSLDLREGGQYF
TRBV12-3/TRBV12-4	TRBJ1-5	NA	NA	TGTGCCAGCAGTCTGTGGACAAGGCCCCAGCATTTT	CASSLWTRPQHF
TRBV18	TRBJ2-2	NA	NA	TGTGCCAGCTCACCAACCTACACCGGGGAGCTGTTTTTT	CASSPTYTGELFF
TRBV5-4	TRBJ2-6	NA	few	TGTGCCAGCAGCCTTAAGGGATCGGGGGCCAACGTCCTGACTTTC	CASSLKGSGANVLTF
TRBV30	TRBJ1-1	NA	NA	TGTGCCTGGAGCGGGGCTCCAAACACTGAAGCTTTCTTT	CAWSGAPNTEAFF
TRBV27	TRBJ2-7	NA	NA	TGTGCCAGCAGTCCCCGCCGGGGGACCTACGAGCAGTACTTC	CASSPRRGTYEQYF
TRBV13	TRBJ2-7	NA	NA	TGTGCCAGCAGCTTCGGACAATACGAGCAGTACTTC	CASSFGQYEQYF
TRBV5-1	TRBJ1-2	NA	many	TGCGCCAGCAGCTTGGAAGGGCAGGGACTTGGTCATGGCTACACCTTC	CASSLEGQGLGHGYTF
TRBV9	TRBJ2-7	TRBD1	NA	TGTGCCAGCAGCGTTACGCAGGGGGCGGGCGAGCAGTACTTC	CASSVTQGAGEQYF
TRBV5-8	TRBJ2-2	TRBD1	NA	TGTGCCAGCAGCTTACTCGACAGGGGGGCCGGGGAGCTGTTTTTT	CASSLLDRGAGELFF
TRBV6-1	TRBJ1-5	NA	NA	TGTGCCAGCAGTGAAGCAAGCGGGGGCAGCAATCAGCCCCAGCATTTT	CASSEASGGSNQPQHF
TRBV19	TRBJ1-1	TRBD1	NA	TGTGCCAGTAGTATCGGGACAGGCAGGAACACTGAAGCTTTCTTT	CASSIGTGRNTEAFF
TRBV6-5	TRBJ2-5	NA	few	TGTGCCAGCACCGAGGGCGGGACGAAAGAGACCCAGTACTTC	CASTEGGTKETQYF
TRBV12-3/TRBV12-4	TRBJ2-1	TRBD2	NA	TGTGCCAGCAGTTTGGGACTATACAATGAGCAGTTCTTC	CASSLGLYNEQFF